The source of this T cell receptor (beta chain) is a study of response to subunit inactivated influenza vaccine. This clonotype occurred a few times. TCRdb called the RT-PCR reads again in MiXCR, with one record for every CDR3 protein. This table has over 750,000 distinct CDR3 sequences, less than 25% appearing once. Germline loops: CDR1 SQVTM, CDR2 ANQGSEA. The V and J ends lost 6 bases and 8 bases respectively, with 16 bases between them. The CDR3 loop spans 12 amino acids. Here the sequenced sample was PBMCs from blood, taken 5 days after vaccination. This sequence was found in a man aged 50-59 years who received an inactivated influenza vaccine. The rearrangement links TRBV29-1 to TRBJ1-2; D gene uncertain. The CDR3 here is CSVGLGVSGYTF. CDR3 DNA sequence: TGCAGCGTAGGACTAGGAGTCTCAGGCTACACCTTC.